The next 23 T cell receptor beta chains were all read from a single sample in a study of blood T cell repertoires in COVID-19. The repertoire was sequenced with immunoSEQ multiplex PCR; TCRdb's copy has only in-frame clones and lacks some. Among a few hundred thousand clones listed, about nine tenths were seen once. The sample comprised peripheral blood. The receptors come from a man younger than 30 with active or convalescent COVID-19.

V and J are TRBV20-1 and TRBJ2-7, with 7 bases lining up with TRBD1. J gave up 2 bases and V 7 bases, and 2 bases lay outside the gene matches. The CDR3 runs 11 residues. CDR1 DFQATT and CDR2 SNEGSKA come from the germline V gene (reference sequence). The DNA of the CDR3 is TGCAGTGGGGGACAGACCTACGAGCAGTACTTC. This sequence encodes CSGGQTYEQYF.

This clone is a singleton in its sample. This rearrangement joins TRBV29-1 to TRBJ1-5, with 10 bases lining up with TRBD1. Per the germline V gene, CDR1 is SQVTM and CDR2 is ANQGSEA. The CDR3 is 16 residues long. Losses at the gene ends were 4 bases for V and 6 bases for J; bases not matched to a gene: 12. The CDR3 sequence: CSVGVSGTGAPQPQHF. In DNA, the CDR3 is TGCAGCGTTGGGGTCTCCGGGACAGGGGCGCCTCAGCCCCAGCATTTT.

This chain uses TRBV19 with TRBJ2-7; 8 nucleotides align to TRBD1. V gave up 8 bases and J gave up 1 base; unmatched junction bases: 10. Germline V CDR1 and CDR2: LNHDA, SQIVND (reference sequence). This CDR3 contains 15 residues. The CDR3 is CASQKRTGTSYEQYF. The CDR3 coding sequence is TGTGCCAGTCAAAAACGGACAGGGACATCCTACGAGCAGTACTTC.

The chain is built from TRBV28 and TRBJ1-2; no definite D call. The V end lost 3 bases, the J end lost 4 bases, and 12 bases lay between the germline ends. This CDR3 spans 14 amino acids. Germline CDR1 MDHEN, CDR2 SYDVKM. CDR3 coding DNA: TGTGCCAGCAGTTTCAGAGTCAGGTTCTATGGCTACACCTTC. Translating gives CASSFRVRFYGYTF.

This rearrangement joins TRBV19 to TRBJ2-5; 8 bases are a match to TRBD2. Germline values: CDR1 LNHDA, CDR2 SQIVND (reference sequence). V gave up 1 base and J gave up 5 bases; unmatched junction bases: 6. This CDR3 has 15 amino acids. The CDR3 coding sequence is TGTGCCAGTAGTATAGCGGGGGGGCGTTTTGAGACCCAGTACTTC. It translates to CASSIAGGRFETQYF.

The J gene is TRBJ1-1, the V gene TRBV10-3; weak D call: TRBD1 (5 bases). CDR1 and CDR2 (germline): ENHRY, SYGVKD. Trimming pared 1 base from V and 3 bases from J, leaving 9 bases between. CDR3 length: 14 amino acids. The CDR3 nucleotides read TGTGCCATCAGTGAGTATGTAGGGGACACTGAAGCTTTCTTT. Its protein product is CAISEYVGDTEAFF.

V usage is TRBV5-1 and J usage is TRBJ2-2, with TRBD2 matching over 8 bases. The ends lost 2 bases at V and 0 bases at J; junction bases unmatched: 0. CDR3 length: 15 amino acids. Germline CDR1 SGHRS, CDR2 YFSETQ. CDR3: CASSLAGANTGELFF. CDR3 DNA: TGCGCCAGCAGCTTAGCGGGGGCGAACACCGGGGAGCTGTTTTTT.

This chain uses TRBV4-3 with TRBJ2-3; 14 nucleotides match TRBD2. The CDR3 length is 19 residues. Germline V CDR1 and CDR2: LGHNA, YSLEER. V lost 4 bases to trimming and J lost 1 base; unmatched junction nucleotides: 10. This CDR3 is CASSRGLAGGDGGTDTQYF. The CDR3 DNA reads TGCGCCAGCAGCCGCGGACTAGCGGGGGGCGACGGGGGCACAGATACGCAGTATTTT.

This chain links TRBV25-1 with TRBJ2-7; D gene unclear. Per the germline V gene, CDR1 is MGHDK and CDR2 is SYGVNS. There are 12 residues in the CDR3. Between the trimmed V and J ends, which lost 2 bases and 6 bases, there was a span of 8 bases. CDR3 protein: CASSEGPTEQYF. In DNA, the CDR3 is TGTGCCAGCAGTGAAGGCCCCACCGAGCAGTACTTC.

V is TRBV7-9 and J is TRBJ2-3; D not resolved. This CDR3 has 15 residues. Germline V CDR1 and CDR2: SEHNR, FQNEAQ (reference sequence). V was trimmed by 2 bases and J by 6 bases, leaving 15 bases between them. CDR3 sequence: CASSLRGYGVDTQYF. CDR3 nucleotide sequence: TGTGCCAGCAGCTTAAGAGGATACGGTGTGGATACGCAGTATTTT.

The rearrangement links TRBV27 to TRBJ1-6; D is uncertain. The CDR3 extends over 16 amino acids. The germline V and J ends were trimmed by 4 bases and 0 bases, with 10 bases remaining between them. Germline assignment: CDR1 MNHEY and CDR2 SMNVEV (reference sequence). CDR3 loop: CASSSPGSSYNSPLHF. CDR3 DNA sequence: TGTGCCAGCAGTTCCCCGGGAAGCTCCTATAATTCACCCCTCCACTTT.

In this sample, this clone turned up a few times. The chain links TRBV5-1 to TRBJ2-7; tentatively, D is TRBD2 (5 bases). V lost 4 bases, J lost 6 bases, and 20 bases lay in between. The CDR3 runs 15 residues. CDR1 SGHRS and CDR2 YFSETQ come from the germline V gene. The CDR3 here is CASSPNLDGLGEQYF. Here the CDR3 DNA reads TGCGCCAGCAGCCCGAACCTAGATGGACTGGGCGAGCAGTACTTC.

This rearrangement joins TRBV6-5 to TRBJ2-3; TRBD2 matches 7 bases. CDR3 length equals 14 residues. The J segment lost 2 bases and the V segment lost 6 bases, leaving 5 bases of the junction unmatched. Germline V lookup: CDR1 MNHEY, CDR2 SVGAGI. The CDR3 DNA sequence: TGTGCCAGCAGGGGTGGGGGGGTCACAGATACGCAGTATTTT. Protein: CASRGGGVTDTQYF.

The chain recombines TRBV7-2 with TRBJ2-5, with 11 nucleotides matching TRBD1. Germline V gene sequence: CDR1 SGHTA, CDR2 FQGNSA. This CDR3 is 17 amino acids long. V shed 2 bases and J 5 bases; nucleotides not matched to a gene: 10. CDR3 bases: TGTGCCAGCAGCTTAACCCGGGACAGGGGGATAGGGGAGACCCAGTACTTC. Its protein is CASSLTRDRGIGETQYF.

This clone was detected once. V and J are TRBV5-4 and TRBJ2-1, with 10 positions matching TRBD2. The germline gives CDR1 SGHNT, CDR2 YYREEE (reference sequence). V lost 0 bases to trimming and J lost 6 bases; unmatched junction nucleotides: 3. The CDR3 has 15 residues. DNA for the CDR3: TGTGCCAGCAGCTTGGGTCTAGCGGGGGTCAATGAGCAGTTCTTC. Protein product: CASSLGLAGVNEQFF.

This chain joins TRBV4-3 and TRBJ1-2; tentatively, D is TRBD1 (6 bases). Germline V gene sequence: CDR1 LGHNA, CDR2 YSLEER. V was shortened by 3 bases and J by 3 bases, with 23 bases between the two germline ends. The CDR3 totals 18 residues. The CDR3 DNA sequence: TGCGCCAGCAGCCAGAACTACAGGGAGGGGCTGCGTGACTATGGCTACACCTTC. Translation gives CASSQNYREGLRDYGYTF.

The chain joins TRBV7-9 to TRBJ2-7, with 14 bases matching TRBD2. CDR3 size: 19 residues. V shed 5 bases, J shed 5 bases, and the junction held 17 bases outside the gene matches. Germline V gene sequence: CDR1 SEHNR, CDR2 FQNEAQ (reference sequence). For the CDR3, the DNA is TGTGCCAGCAGCACGACCGGGACTAGCGGGAGACGCGGATCCCACGAGCAGTACTTC. This sequence encodes CASSTTGTSGRRGSHEQYF.

This clone has just a few counts. The chain has TRBV10-1 and TRBJ1-3, with D perhaps TRBD1 (5 bases). CDR1 is WNHNN, CDR2 SYGVQD, per germline (reference sequence). Trimming removed 3 bases at V and 1 base at J, with 13 bases between. This CDR3 has 16 residues. The CDR3: CASSDGAGASGNTIYF. CDR3 in DNA: TGCGCCAGCAGTGACGGAGCTGGGGCATCTGGAAACACCATATATTTT.

The genes are TRBV19 and TRBJ1-5; 8 bases are shared with TRBD1. V was clipped by 6 bases and J by 5 bases; unmatched bases: 9. The CDR3 consists of 15 residues. CDR1 and CDR2 from the germline V gene are LNHDA and SQIVND (reference sequence). CDR3: CASSQPDRGYQPQHF. For the CDR3, the DNA is TGTGCCAGTAGCCAACCCGACAGGGGATATCAGCCCCAGCATTTT.

The chain couples TRBV5-1 to TRBJ2-7, with 8 bases that match TRBD2. The CDR3 sequence is 15 residues long. Per germline, CDR1 SGHRS and CDR2 YFSETQ. Trimming took 2 bases from V and 1 from J; bases not matched to a gene: 5. CDR3 sequence reads: CASSFGTSGSYEQYF. The CDR3 DNA reads TGCGCCAGCAGCTTTGGAACTAGCGGTTCCTACGAGCAGTACTTC.

This chain connects TRBV27 to TRBJ1-1, with 8 bases aligning to TRBD1. Trimming took 5 bases from V and 5 from J; bases not matched to a gene: 10. The CDR3 is 15 residues long. Germline V gene sequence: CDR1 MNHEY, CDR2 SMNVEV (reference sequence). CDR3 sequence: CASSQTGDLWTEAFF. The DNA for the CDR3 is TGTGCCAGCAGTCAGACAGGGGACCTCTGGACTGAAGCTTTCTTT.

The rearrangement uses TRBV6-5 and TRBJ1-1; D gene ambiguous. This CDR3 is built from 13 residues. The V end lost 6 bases, the J end lost 1 base, and 9 bases lay between the germline ends. CDR1 and CDR2 (germline): MNHEY, SVGAGI. Here the CDR3 reads CASSSGRNTEAFF. The DNA for the CDR3 is TGTGCCAGCAGCTCGGGAAGGAACACTGAAGCTTTCTTT.

The CDR3 loop reads CASSTWTGRGKNIQYF. Here the CDR3 DNA reads TGTGCCAGTAGTACTTGGACAGGGCGAGGCAAAAACATTCAGTACTTC. The chain recombines TRBV19 with TRBJ2-4; 8 nucleotides match TRBD1. Germline V lookup: CDR1 LNHDA, CDR2 SQIVND (reference sequence). With V trimmed by 4 bases and J by 3 bases, 8 bases remained unmatched. This CDR3 has 16 residues.